This is a list of T cell receptor beta chains from one sample in a study of OX40 agonist ivuxolimab in advanced cancers. Using immunoSEQ multiplex PCR, the repertoire was profiled, and TCRdb retains in-frame clones only, with some absent. The table shows just over 60,000 clones, with 87% occurring only once. The material was CD4+ or CD8+ T cells sorted from blood, obtained in a trial of the OX40 agonist ivuxolimab. The receptors shown here come from an adult with an advanced solid tumor such as melanoma, head and neck, liver or kidney cancer. The CDR3 runs from the conserved cysteine through the conserved F or W. The D gene is left open where the match is weak. Expanded clones get a size class; other rows say once, few or many, or leave the size out.

>TRBJ2-3|once|NA|TRBV28
TGTGCCAGCAGGTCAAGGGGTATAGGGACAGATACGCAGTATTTT
CASRSRGIGTDTQYF
>TRBJ1-1|NA|NA|TRBV28
TGTGCCAGCAGTTTACAGAACACTGAAGCTTTCTTT
CASSLQNTEAFF
>TRBJ2-7|NA|NA|TRBV6-5
TGTGCCAGCAGGTGGACAGAGGGTTCCTACGAGCAGTACTTC
CASRWTEGSYEQYF
>TRBJ2-3|NA|TRBD2|TRBV7-3
TGTGCCAGCAGCAGGACTAGCGGCCAGGGGGCAGATACGCAGTATTTT
CASSRTSGQGADTQYF
>TRBJ2-4|NA|TRBD1|TRBV10-3
TGTGCCATCAGCGCCGGGACAGGGGGCTCGGCCAAAAACATTCAGTACTTC
CAISAGTGGSAKNIQYF
>TRBJ2-4|NA|NA|TRBV19
TGTGCCAGTAGTATAGACAATTCAGGAGGGAGTAAAAACATTCAGTACTTC
CASSIDNSGGSKNIQYF
>TRBJ2-7|NA|NA|TRBV7-3
TGTGCCAGCAGCTTACCGGCCAGGGTAAGCCACGAGCAGTACTTC
CASSLPARVSHEQYF
>TRBJ1-2|once|TRBD1|TRBV30
TGTGCCTGGAGTTCGCCGACAGGGATCTATGGCTACACCTTC
CAWSSPTGIYGYTF
>TRBJ1-1|once|TRBD1|TRBV6-5
TGTGCCAGCACCTCACAGGGGGCGCCTAGAACTGAAGCTTTCTTT
CASTSQGAPRTEAFF
>TRBJ1-5|NA|NA|TRBV6-5
TGTGCCAGCACCCTTAAACAGGGCGGGCAGCCCCAGCATTTT
CASTLKQGGQPQHF
>TRBJ1-5|NA|NA|TRBV2
TGTGCCAGCAGTTCTCAGGGTTCCCAGCCCCAGCATTTT
CASSSQGSQPQHF
>TRBJ1-5|NA|TRBD1|TRBV27
TGTGCCAGCAGTTTCGGGACAGGACAGCCCCAGCATTTT
CASSFGTGQPQHF
>TRBJ2-7|once|TRBD1|TRBV5-6
TGTGCCAGCAGCCCAATGGGACAGACCTACGAGCAGTACTTC
CASSPMGQTYEQYF
>TRBJ2-7|few|NA|TRBV28
TGTGCCAGCACAAGACTGAATCTCTACGAGCAGTACTTC
CASTRLNLYEQYF
>TRBJ2-3|NA|TRBD2|TRBV28
TGTGCCAGCAGGTTAGCGGGAGGTAGCACAGATACGCAGTATTTT
CASRLAGGSTDTQYF
>TRBJ2-1|NA|TRBD2|TRBV30
TGTGCCTGGACCCCCGTCCTAGCGGGGATCTACAATGAGCAGTTCTTC
CAWTPVLAGIYNEQFF
>TRBJ2-3|NA|NA|TRBV18
TGTGCCAGCTCACCCTGGGCCAGGGGTGACACAGATACGCAGTATTTT
CASSPWARGDTDTQYF
>TRBJ1-3|NA|NA|TRBV6-6
TGTGCCAGCAGGAAGGACAGCGGAAACACCATATATTTT
CASRKDSGNTIYF
>TRBJ2-1|NA|TRBD2|TRBV9
TGTGCCAGCAGCGTAGCCGGAGCGGGAGGATTCTACAATGAGCAGTTCTTC
CASSVAGAGGFYNEQFF
>TRBJ2-3|NA|NA|TRBV6-5
TGTGCCAGCAGCCGAGCCGGAGATACGCAGTATTTT
CASSRAGDTQYF
>TRBJ1-4|NA|NA|TRBV5-1
TGCGCCAGCAGCTCGTCAGGAAGGGGTGAAAAACTGTTTTTT
CASSSSGRGEKLFF
>TRBJ2-7|NA|TRBD2|TRBV5-6
TGTGCCAGCAGCTTGAGCGGGAGCAGCTACGAGCAGTACTTC
CASSLSGSSYEQYF
>TRBJ2-2|NA|TRBD1|TRBV9
TGTGCCAGCAGCGTAGCTCCTGACAGGGCCGGGGAGCTGTTTTTT
CASSVAPDRAGELFF